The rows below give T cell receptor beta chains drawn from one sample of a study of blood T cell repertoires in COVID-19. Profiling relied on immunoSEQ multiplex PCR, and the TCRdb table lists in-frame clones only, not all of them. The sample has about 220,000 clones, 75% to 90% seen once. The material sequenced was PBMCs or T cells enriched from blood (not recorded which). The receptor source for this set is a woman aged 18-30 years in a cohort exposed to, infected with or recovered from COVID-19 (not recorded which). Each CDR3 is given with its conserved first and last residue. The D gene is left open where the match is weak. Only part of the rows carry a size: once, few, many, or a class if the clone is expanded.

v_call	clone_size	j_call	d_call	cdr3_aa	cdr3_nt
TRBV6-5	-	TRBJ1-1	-	CASGGLLNTEAFF	TGTGCCAGCGGGGGACTACTGAACACTGAAGCTTTCTTT
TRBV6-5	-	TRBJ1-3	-	CASSYSQSGGNTIYF	TGTGCCAGCAGTTACTCGCAGTCGGGAGGAAACACCATATATTTT
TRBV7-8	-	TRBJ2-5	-	CASSSGLQETQYF	TGTGCCAGCAGCTCTGGACTACAAGAGACCCAGTACTTC
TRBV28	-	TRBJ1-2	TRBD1	CASSVGTGYGYTF	TGTGCCAGCAGTGTCGGGACAGGATATGGCTACACCTTC
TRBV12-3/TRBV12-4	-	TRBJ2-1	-	CASKEGYNEQFF	TGTGCCAGCAAGGAGGGCTACAATGAGCAGTTCTTC
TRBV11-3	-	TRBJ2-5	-	CASSSGLTQYF	TGTGCCAGCAGCTCCGGGTTGACCCAGTACTTC
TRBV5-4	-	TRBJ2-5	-	CASSLDLQETQYF	TGTGCCAGCAGCTTGGACTTACAAGAGACCCAGTACTTC
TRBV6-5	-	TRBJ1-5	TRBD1	CASVRQGDQPQHF	TGTGCCAGCGTTAGGCAGGGGGATCAGCCCCAGCATTTT
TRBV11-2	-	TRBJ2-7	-	CASTLTRGSYEQYF	TGTGCCAGCACGCTAACCCGGGGCTCCTACGAGCAGTACTTC
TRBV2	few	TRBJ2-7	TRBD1	CASNRGGTGGYEQYF	TGTGCCAGCAATCGGGGAGGGACAGGGGGCTACGAGCAGTACTTC
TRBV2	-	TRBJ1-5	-	CASSLRRNSNQPQHF	TGTGCCAGCAGTTTGAGGCGGAATAGCAATCAGCCCCAGCATTTT
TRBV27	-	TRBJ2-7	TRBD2	CASSSGGSSSEQYF	TGTGCCAGCAGTTCCGGCGGGAGTTCCTCCGAGCAGTACTTC
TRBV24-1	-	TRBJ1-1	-	CATSEEGRAFF	TGTGCCACCAGTGAAGAGGGAAGGGCTTTCTTT
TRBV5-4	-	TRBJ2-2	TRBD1	CASSPRTGDVDTGELFF	TGTGCCAGCAGCCCTCGGACAGGGGACGTTGACACCGGGGAGCTGTTTTTT
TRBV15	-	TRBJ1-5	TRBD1	CATSRGQGEGNQPQHF	TGTGCCACCAGCAGAGGGCAGGGGGAAGGTAATCAGCCCCAGCATTTT
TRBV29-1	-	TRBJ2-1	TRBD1	CSVGPRDRADEQFF	TGCAGCGTTGGACCTAGGGACAGGGCTGATGAGCAGTTCTTC
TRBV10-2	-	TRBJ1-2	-	CASSESDSNYGYTF	TGCGCCAGCAGTGAGTCGGACAGTAACTATGGCTACACCTTC
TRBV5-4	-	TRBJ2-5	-	CASSPLQGVRETQYF	TGTGCCAGCAGCCCTCTACAGGGAGTAAGAGAGACCCAGTACTTC
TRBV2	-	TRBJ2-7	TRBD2	CASSRLAESYEQYF	TGTGCCAGCAGTAGACTAGCGGAGTCCTACGAGCAGTACTTC
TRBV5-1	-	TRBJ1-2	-	CASSLAGNYGYTF	TGCGCCAGCAGCTTGGCGGGAAACTATGGCTACACCTTC
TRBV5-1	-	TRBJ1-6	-	CASSGPGHPGPLHF	TGCGCCAGCAGCGGTCCCGGGCACCCGGGGCCCCTCCACTTT
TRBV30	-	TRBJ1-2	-	CAWTANYGYTF	TGTGCCTGGACCGCTAACTATGGCTACACCTTC
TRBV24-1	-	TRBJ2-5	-	CATSDSRGNRVGETQYF	TGTGCCACCAGTGATTCCCGGGGTAACAGGGTTGGTGAGACCCAGTACTTC
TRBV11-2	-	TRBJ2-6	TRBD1	CASSGTGSLGANVLTF	TGTGCCAGCAGCGGGACAGGGTCGCTTGGGGCCAACGTCCTGACTTTC
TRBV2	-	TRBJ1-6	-	CASSERQVTPLHF	TGTGCCAGCAGTGAACGACAGGTAACACCCCTCCACTTT
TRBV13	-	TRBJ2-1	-	CASSLKFSSYNEQFF	TGTGCCAGCAGCTTGAAATTCAGCTCCTACAATGAGCAGTTCTTC